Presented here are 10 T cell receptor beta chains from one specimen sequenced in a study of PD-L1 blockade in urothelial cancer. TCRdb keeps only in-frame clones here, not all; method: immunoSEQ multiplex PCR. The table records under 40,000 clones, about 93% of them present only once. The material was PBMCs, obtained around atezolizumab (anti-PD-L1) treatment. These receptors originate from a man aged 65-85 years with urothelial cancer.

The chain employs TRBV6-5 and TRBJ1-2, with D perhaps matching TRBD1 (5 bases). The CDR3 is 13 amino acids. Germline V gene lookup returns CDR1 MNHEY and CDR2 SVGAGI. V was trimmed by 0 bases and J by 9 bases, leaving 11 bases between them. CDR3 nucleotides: TGTGCCAGCAGTTACTCGCGGGAGGGGAGCTACACCTTC. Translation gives CASSYSREGSYTF.

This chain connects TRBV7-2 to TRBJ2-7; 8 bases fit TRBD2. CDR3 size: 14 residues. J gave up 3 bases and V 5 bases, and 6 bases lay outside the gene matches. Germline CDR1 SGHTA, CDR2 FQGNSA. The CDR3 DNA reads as TGTGCCAGCAGCACGACTAGCGTGATCTACGAGCAGTACTTC. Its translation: CASSTTSVIYEQYF.

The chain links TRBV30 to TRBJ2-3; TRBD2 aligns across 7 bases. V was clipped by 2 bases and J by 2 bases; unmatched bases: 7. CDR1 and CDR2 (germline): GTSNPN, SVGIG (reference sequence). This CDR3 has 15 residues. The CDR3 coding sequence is TGTGCCTGGAGTAGGGGTAGCGGGCTCACAGATACGCAGTATTTT. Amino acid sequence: CAWSRGSGLTDTQYF.

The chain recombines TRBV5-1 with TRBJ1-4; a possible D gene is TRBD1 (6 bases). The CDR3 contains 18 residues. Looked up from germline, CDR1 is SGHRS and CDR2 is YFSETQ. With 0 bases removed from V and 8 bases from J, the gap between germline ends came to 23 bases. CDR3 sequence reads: CASSLGSSLAGAGEKLFF. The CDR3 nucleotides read TGCGCCAGCAGCTTGGGATCGTCGCTTGCGGGGGCCGGCGAAAAACTGTTTTTT.

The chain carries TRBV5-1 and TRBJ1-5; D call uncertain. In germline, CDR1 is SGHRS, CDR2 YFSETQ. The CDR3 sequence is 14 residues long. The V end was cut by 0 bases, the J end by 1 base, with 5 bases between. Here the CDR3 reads CASSLGQSNQPQHF. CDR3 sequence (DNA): TGCGCCAGCAGCTTGGGACAAAGCAATCAGCCCCAGCATTTT.

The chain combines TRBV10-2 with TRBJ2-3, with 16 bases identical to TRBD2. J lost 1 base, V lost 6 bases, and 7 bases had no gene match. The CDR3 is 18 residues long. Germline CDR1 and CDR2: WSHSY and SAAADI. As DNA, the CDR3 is TGCGCCAGCAGGGACGGGACTAGCGGGAGGGTGGGCACAGATACGCAGTATTTT. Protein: CASRDGTSGRVGTDTQYF.

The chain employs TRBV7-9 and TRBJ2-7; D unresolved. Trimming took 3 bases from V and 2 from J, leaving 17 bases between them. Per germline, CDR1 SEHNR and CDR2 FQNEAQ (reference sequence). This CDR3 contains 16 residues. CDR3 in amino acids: CASSLVGSQAPYEQYF. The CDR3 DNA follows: TGTGCCAGCAGCTTGGTAGGAAGCCAGGCCCCCTACGAGCAGTACTTC.

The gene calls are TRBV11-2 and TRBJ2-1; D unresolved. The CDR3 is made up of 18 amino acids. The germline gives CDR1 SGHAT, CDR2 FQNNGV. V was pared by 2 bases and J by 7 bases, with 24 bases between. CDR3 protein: CASSLRDPARLSRNEQFF. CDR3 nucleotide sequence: TGTGCCAGCAGCTTACGCGACCCTGCTCGACTTTCACGGAATGAGCAGTTCTTC. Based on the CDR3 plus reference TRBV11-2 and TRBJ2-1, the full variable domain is EAGVAQSPRYKIIEKRQSVAFWCNPISGHATLYWYQQILGQGPKLLIQFQNNGVVDDSQLPKDRFSAERLKGVDSTLKIQPAKLEDSAVYLCASSLRDPARLSRNEQFFGPGTRLTVL.

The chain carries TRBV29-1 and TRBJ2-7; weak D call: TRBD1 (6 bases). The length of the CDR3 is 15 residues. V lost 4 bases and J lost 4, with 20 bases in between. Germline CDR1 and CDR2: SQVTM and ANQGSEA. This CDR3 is CSVAGQKNYPYEQYF. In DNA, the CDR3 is TGCAGCGTTGCTGGACAGAAAAATTATCCTTACGAGCAGTACTTC.

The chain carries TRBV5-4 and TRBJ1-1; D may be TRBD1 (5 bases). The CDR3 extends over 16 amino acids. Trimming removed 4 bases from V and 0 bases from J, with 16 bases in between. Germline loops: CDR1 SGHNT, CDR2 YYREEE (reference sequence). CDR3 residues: CASSPKEGIMNTEAFF. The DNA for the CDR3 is TGTGCCAGCAGCCCTAAGGAGGGGATAATGAACACTGAAGCTTTCTTT.